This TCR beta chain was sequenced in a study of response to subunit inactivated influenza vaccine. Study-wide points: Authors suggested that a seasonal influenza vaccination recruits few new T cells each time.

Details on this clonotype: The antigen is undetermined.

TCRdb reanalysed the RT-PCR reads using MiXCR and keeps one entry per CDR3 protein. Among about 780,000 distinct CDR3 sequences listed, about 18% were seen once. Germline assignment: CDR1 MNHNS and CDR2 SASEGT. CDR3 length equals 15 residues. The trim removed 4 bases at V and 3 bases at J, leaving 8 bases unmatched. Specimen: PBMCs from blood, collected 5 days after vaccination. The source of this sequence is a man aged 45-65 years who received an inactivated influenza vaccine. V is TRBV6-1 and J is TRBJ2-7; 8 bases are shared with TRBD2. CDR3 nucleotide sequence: TGTGCCAGCAGTGCGGGAACTAGCGGATACTACGAGCAGTACTTC. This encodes CASSAGTSGYYEQYF.